Sequencing of this T cell receptor beta chain was carried out in a study of blood T cell repertoires in COVID-19. Looking at the study overall: Specimens from acute and convalescent COVID-19 originated in the United States, Italy and Spain. Sources were T cells, B-cell-depleted T cells, or PBMCs; the material itself was cDNA or gDNA.

The CDR3 loop spans 14 amino acids. With 4 bases clipped from V and 6 bases from J, the junction kept 6 bases outside the gene matches. Germline assignment: CDR1 SGDLS and CDR2 YYNGEE. Authors' data handling: Researchers report that nucleated cell counts were estimated from reference gene primer amplification. The repertoire was sequenced with immunoSEQ multiplex PCR; TCRdb's copy has only in-frame clones and lacks some. Clone size and the V and J calls come from that table; the DNA yielded D and trimming. The data show hundreds of thousands of clones, with 84% seen just once and 15% to 20% held by the top ten.

This clonotype was obtained from a man aged 25 to 45 with active or convalescent COVID-19. Material: peripheral blood. The rearrangement links TRBV9 to TRBJ2-7; TRBD2 aligns across 11 bases. The CDR3: CASSPLAGVGEQYF. DNA of the CDR3: TGTGCCAGCAGCCCACTAGCGGGAGTAGGCGAGCAGTACTTC.